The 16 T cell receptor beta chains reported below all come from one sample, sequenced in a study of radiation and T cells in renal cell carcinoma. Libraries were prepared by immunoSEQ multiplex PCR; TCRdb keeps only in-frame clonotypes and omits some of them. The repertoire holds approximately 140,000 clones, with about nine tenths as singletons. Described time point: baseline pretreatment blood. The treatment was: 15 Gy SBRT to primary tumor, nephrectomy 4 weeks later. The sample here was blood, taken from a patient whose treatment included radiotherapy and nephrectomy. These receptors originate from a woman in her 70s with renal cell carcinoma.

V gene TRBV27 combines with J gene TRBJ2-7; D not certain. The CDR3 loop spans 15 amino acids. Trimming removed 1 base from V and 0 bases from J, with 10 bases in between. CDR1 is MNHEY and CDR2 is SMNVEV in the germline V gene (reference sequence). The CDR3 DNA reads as TGTGCCAGCAGTTTATTAGGAGCGACCTCCTACGAGCAGTACTTC. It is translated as CASSLLGATSYEQYF.

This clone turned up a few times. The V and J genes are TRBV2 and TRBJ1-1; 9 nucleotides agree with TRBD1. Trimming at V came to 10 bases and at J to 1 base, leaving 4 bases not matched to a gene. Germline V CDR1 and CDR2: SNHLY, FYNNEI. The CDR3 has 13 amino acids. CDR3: CAISGQGNTEAFF. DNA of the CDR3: TGTGCCATATCGGGACAGGGGAACACTGAAGCTTTCTTT.

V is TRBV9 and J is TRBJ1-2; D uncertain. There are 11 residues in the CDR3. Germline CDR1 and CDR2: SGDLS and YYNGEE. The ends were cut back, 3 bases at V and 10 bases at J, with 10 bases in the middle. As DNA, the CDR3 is TGTGCCAGCAGCGCCGGAGCCCTCTACACCTTC. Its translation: CASSAGALYTF.

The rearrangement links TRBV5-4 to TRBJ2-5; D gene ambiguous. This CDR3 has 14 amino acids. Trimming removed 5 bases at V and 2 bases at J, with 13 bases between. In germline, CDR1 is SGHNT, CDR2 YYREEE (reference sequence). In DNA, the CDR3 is TGTGCCAGCAGGACAAGCGCCAGGCAAGAGACCCAGTACTTC. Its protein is CASRTSARQETQYF.

The CDR3 nucleotides are TGTGCCAGCAGTTACGGTACTGGGTACACCATATATTTT. Residues: CASSYGTGYTIYF. The chain couples TRBV6-5 to TRBJ1-3; D uncertain. This CDR3 contains 13 residues. Trimming stripped 2 bases from V and 8 bases from J, with 10 bases between. Germline CDR1 reads MNHEY; CDR2 reads SVGAGI.

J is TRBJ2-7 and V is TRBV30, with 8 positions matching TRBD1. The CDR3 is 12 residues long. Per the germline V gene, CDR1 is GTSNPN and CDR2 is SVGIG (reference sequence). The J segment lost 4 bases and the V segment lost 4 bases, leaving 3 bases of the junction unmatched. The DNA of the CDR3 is TGTGCCTGGACAGGGGGCGGGTACGAGCAGTACTTC. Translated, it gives CAWTGGGYEQYF.

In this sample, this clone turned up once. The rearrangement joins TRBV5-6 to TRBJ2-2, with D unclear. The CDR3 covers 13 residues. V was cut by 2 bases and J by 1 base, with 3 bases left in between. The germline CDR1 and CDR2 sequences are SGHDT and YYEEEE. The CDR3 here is CASSFWNTGELFF. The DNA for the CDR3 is TGTGCCAGCAGCTTTTGGAACACCGGGGAGCTGTTTTTT.

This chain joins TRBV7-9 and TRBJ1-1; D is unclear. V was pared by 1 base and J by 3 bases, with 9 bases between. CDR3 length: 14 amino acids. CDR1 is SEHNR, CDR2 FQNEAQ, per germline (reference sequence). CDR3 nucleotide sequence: TGTGCCAGCAGCTTAGGGGGAGGGTACACTGAAGCTTTCTTT. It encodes CASSLGGGYTEAFF. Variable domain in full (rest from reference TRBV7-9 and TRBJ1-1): DTGVSQNPRHKITKRGQNVTFRCDPISEHNRLYWYRQTLGQGPEFLTYFQNEAQLEKSRLLSDRFSAERPKGSFSTLEIQRTEQGDSAMYLCASSLGGGYTEAFFGQGTRLTVV.

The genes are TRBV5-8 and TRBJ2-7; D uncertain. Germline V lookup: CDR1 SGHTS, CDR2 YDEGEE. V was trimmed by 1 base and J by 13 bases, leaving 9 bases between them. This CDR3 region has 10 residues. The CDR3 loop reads CASSLMYSYF. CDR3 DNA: TGTGCCAGCAGCTTGATGTACAGCTACTTC.

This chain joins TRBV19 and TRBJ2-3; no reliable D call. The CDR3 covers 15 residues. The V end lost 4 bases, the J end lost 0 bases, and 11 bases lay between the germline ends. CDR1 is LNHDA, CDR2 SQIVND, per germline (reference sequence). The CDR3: CASSTMTTSTDTQYF. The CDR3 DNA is TGTGCCAGTAGTACGATGACCACGAGCACAGATACGCAGTATTTT.

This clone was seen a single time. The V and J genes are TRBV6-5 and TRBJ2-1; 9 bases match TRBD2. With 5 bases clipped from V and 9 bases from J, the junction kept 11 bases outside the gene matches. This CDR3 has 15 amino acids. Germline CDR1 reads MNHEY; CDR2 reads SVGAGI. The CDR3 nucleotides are TGTGCCAGCAGTCTAATTAGCGGGGGACCAGGTGAGCAGTTCTTC. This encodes CASSLISGGPGEQFF.

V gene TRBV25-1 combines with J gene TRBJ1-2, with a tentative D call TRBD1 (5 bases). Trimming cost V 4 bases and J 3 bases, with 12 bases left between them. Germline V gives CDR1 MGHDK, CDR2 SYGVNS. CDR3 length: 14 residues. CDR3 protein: CASSVAGQDYGYTF. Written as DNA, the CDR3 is TGTGCCAGCAGTGTTGCAGGGCAAGACTATGGCTACACCTTC.

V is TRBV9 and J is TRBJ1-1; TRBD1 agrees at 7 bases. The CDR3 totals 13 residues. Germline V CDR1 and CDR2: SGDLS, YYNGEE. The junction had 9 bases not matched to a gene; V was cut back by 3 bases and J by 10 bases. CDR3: CASSAGGTVAAFF. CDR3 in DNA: TGTGCCAGCAGCGCCGGGGGGACAGTAGCAGCTTTCTTT.

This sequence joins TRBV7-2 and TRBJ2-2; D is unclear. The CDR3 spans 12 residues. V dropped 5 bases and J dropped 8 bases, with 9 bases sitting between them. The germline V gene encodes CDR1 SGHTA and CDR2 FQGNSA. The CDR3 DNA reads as TGTGCCAGCAGCCCAGCAGCAGGGGAGCTGTTTTTT. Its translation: CASSPAAGELFF.

CDR3 DNA sequence: TGTGCCAGAAGTTACTCCCTTGTCCCGGGAGGTGCTGAAGCTTTCTTT. It is translated as CARSYSLVPGGAEAFF. The rearrangement links TRBV5-3 to TRBJ1-1; unclear D gene. TRBV5-3 falls under the ORF class, with uncertain function. This CDR3 comprises 16 residues. V lost 5 bases to trimming and J lost 6 bases, with 23 bases between them.

CDR3 sequence (DNA): TGTGCCAGCAGCTTACCGACTAGCGGGGGGGCCGTTGATACGCAGTATTTT. It translates to CASSLPTSGGAVDTQYF. This chain links TRBV7-9 with TRBJ2-3; 14 bases are shared with TRBD2. The germline V gene has CDR1 SEHNR and CDR2 FQNEAQ (reference sequence). V was clipped by 2 bases and J by 6 bases; unmatched bases: 7. The CDR3 runs 17 residues.